This TCR beta chain derives from a study of beta chain features in type 1 diabetes. In this sample, this clone turned up a few times. Its antigen is unknown. Additional DNA sequences in this sample encode the identical CDR3. Expressed TCRB transcripts were sequenced because the isolated RNA had all been reverse transcribed beforehand. TCRdb keeps only in-frame clones here, not all; method: immunoSEQ multiplex PCR. The repertoire includes about 260,000 clones, 20% to 25% of them detected once, and approximately 0.011% sits in the top ten. The CDR3 is 15 amino acids. Germline V gene data show CDR1 as SGDLS and CDR2 as YYNGEE. With 3 bases clipped from V and 2 bases from J, the junction kept 3 bases outside the gene matches. Study-wide results and limits: In comparison with healthy donors, patients had naive, central memory and Treg TCRB repertoires that appeared more similar. Type 1 diabetes patients had TCRB CDR3s that were shorter (moderately but significantly so) in all four CD4+ subsets.

Purities in excess of 98% were seen in all sorted populations. The rearrangement joins TRBV9 to TRBJ2-7, with TRBD2 matching 12 bases. Source material: naive CD4+ T cells from blood. The source of this sequence is a woman aged 25-40 years with type 1 diabetes. In DNA form, the CDR3 reads TGTGCCAGCAGCGCTGGACTAGCGGGAACCTACGAGCAGTACTTC. This translates into CASSAGLAGTYEQYF.